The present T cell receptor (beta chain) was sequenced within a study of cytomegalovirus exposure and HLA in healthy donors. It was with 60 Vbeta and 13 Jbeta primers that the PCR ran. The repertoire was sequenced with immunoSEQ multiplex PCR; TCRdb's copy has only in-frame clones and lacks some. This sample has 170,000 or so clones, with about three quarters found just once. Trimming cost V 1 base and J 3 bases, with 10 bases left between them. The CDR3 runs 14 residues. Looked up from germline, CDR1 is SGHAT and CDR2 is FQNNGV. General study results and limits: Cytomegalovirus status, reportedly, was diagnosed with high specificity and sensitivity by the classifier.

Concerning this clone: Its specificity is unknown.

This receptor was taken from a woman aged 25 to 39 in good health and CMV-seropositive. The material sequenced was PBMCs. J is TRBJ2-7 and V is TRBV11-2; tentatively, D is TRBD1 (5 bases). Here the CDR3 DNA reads TGTGCCAGCAGCTTAGCGGCAGGGAACTACGAGCAGTACTTC. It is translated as CASSLAAGNYEQYF.